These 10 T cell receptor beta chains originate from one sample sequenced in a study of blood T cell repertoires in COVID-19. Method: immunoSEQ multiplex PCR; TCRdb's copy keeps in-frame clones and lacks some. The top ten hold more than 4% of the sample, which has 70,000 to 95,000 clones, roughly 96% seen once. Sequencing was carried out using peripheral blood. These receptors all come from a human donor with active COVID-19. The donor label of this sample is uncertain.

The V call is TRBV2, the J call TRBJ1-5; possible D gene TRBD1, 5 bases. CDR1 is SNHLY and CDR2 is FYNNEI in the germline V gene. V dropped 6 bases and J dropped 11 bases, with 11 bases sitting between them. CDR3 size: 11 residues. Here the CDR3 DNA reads TGTGCCAGCAGAGGGGTGGGATCCCAGCATTTT. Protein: CASRGVGSQHF.

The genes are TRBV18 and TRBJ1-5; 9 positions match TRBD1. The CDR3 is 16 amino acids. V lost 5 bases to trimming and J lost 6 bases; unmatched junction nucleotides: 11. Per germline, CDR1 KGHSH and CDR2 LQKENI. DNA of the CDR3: TGTGCCAGCTCATCCTCCGGGACAGGGCAACCTCAGCCCCAGCATTTT. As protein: CASSSSGTGQPQPQHF.

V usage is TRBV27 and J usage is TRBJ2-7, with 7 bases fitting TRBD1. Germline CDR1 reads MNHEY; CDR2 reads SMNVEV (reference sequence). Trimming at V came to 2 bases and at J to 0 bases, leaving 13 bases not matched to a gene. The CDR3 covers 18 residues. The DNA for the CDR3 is TGTGCCAGCAGTTTAAGGCCTTCGTTGACAGGGAGCTCCTACGAGCAGTACTTC. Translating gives CASSLRPSLTGSSYEQYF.

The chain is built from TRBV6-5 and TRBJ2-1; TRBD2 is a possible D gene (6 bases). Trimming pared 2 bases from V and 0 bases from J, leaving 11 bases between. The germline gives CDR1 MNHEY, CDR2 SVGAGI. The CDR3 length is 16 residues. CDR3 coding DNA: TGTGCCAGCAGTTACCGGGCGGGGAGCTCCTACAATGAGCAGTTCTTC. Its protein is CASSYRAGSSYNEQFF.

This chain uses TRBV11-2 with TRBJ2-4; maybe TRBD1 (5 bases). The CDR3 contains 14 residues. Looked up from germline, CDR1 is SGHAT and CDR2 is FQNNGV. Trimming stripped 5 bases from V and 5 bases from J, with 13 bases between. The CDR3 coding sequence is TGTGCCAGCAGCCTCTCAGGGCGTGAAAACATTCAGTACTTC. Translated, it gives CASSLSGRENIQYF.

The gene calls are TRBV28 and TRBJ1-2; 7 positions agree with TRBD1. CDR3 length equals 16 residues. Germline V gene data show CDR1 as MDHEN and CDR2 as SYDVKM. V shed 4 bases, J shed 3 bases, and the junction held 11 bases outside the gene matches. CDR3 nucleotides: TGTGCCAGCAGTTCGACCGGGACAGCTATTCACTATGGCTACACCTTC. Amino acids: CASSSTGTAIHYGYTF.

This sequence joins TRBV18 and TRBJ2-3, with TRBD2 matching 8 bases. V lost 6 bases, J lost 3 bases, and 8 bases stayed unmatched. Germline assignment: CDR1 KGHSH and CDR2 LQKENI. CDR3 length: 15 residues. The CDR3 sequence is CASSKSRGGTDTQYF. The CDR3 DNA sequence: TGTGCCAGCTCCAAGAGCCGGGGGGGTACAGATACGCAGTATTTT.

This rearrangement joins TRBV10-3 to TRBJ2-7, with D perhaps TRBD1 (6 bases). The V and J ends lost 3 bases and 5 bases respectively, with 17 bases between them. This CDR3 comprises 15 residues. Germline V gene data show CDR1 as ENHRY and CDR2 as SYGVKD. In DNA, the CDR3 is TGTGCCATCAGTGAAACCGAGGGGACATTCGACGAGCAGTACTTC. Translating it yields CAISETEGTFDEQYF.

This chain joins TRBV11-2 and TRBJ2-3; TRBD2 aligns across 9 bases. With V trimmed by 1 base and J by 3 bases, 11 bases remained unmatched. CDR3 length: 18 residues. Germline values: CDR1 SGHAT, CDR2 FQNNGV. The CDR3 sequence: CASSLGSRSGSGTDTQYF. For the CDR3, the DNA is TGTGCCAGCAGCTTAGGCTCCCGTAGCGGGAGCGGAACAGATACGCAGTATTTT.

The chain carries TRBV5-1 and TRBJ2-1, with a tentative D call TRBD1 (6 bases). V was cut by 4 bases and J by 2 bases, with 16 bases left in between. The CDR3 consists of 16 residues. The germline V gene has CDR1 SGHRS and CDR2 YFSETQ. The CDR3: CASSRRLAGAYNEQFF. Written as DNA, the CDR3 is TGCGCCAGCAGCCGAAGGTTGGCAGGGGCCTACAATGAGCAGTTCTTC.